This T cell receptor beta chain stems from a study of T cell responses to AZD1222 COVID-19 vaccine. Comments on this clone: The antigen is unknown.

The table came from immunoSEQ multiplex PCR; TCRdb's copy has only in-frame clones and leaves some out. The profile shows approximately 150,000 clones, around 92% of them singletons. Regarding the study as a whole: Clonal diversity was possibly underestimated; the donors were predominantly white British and more often female. Spike-specific TCR breadth and depth rose after two AZD1222 doses. Reports say nearly half of spike-specific TCRs go after unmutated variant regions.

The material sequenced was peripheral blood, taken on day 0 of MenACWY control vaccination. This receptor was identified in an adult in good health.

The CDR3 DNA reads as TGTGCCAGCTCACCCAAGTCGGCAGGAGGTTCCAATCAGCCCCAGCATTTT. This sequence encodes CASSPKSAGGSNQPQHF. This chain connects TRBV18 to TRBJ1-5; D call uncertain. V was pared by 3 bases and J by 3 bases, with 18 bases between. Germline loops: CDR1 KGHSH, CDR2 LQKENI. This CDR3 comprises 17 residues.